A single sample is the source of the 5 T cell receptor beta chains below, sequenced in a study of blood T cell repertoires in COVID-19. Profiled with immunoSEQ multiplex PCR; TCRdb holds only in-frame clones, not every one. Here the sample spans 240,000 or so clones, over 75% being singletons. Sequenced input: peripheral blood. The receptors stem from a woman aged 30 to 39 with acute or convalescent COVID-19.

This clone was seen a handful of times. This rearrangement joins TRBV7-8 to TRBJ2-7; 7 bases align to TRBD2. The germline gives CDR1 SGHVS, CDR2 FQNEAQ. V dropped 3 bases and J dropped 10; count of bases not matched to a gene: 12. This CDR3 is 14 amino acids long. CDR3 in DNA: TGTGCCAGCAGCTTTCAAACGGGCGGGGGTTTACAGTACTTC. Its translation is CASSFQTGGGLQYF.

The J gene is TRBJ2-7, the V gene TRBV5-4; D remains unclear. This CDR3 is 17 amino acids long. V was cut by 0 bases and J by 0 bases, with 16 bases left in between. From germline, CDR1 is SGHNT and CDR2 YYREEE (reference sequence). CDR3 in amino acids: CASSLGRSSRSSYEQYF. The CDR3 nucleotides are TGTGCCAGCAGCTTGGGGCGGTCGAGCCGGAGCTCCTACGAGCAGTACTTC.

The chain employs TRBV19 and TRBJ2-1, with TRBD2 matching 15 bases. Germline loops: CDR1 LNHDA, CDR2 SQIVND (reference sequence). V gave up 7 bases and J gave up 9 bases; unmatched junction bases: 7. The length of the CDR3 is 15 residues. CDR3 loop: CASNGLAGGPGEQFF. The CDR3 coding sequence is TGTGCCAGTAACGGACTAGCGGGAGGGCCAGGTGAGCAGTTCTTC.

CDR3 in DNA: TGTGCCAGCAGCAGGACAGGGGGCGCGGATGGCTACACCTTC. It specifies CASSRTGGADGYTF. The chain carries TRBV9 and TRBJ1-2, with TRBD1 matching over 11 bases. The germline CDR1 and CDR2 sequences are SGDLS and YYNGEE. V gave up 4 bases and J gave up 6 bases; unmatched junction bases: 5. The CDR3 runs to 14 residues.

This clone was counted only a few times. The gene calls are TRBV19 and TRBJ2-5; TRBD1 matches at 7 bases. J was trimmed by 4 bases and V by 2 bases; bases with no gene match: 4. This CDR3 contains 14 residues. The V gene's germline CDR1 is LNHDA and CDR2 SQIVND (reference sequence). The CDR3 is CASSIFRDRETQYF. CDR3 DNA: TGTGCCAGTAGTATATTTCGGGACAGAGAGACCCAGTACTTC.